This TCR beta chain was documented in a study of OX40 agonist ivuxolimab in advanced cancers. About the research overall: In three patients, partial responses were observed, one with hepatocellular carcinoma and two with cutaneous melanoma. Findings of the study overall: Nonresponders, in some cases, also had low normalized T-cell clonal expansion. Expanded peripheral T-cell antigen specificity went undetermined.

Profiling relied on immunoSEQ multiplex PCR, and the TCRdb table lists in-frame clones only, not all of them. The sample has roughly 60,000 clones, 84% seen once; the top ten hold roughly 1.9%. This clone has a handful of counts. Its target is not known. The material sequenced was CD4+ or CD8+ T cells sorted from blood, taken in a trial of the OX40 agonist ivuxolimab. The TCR originated in an adult with an advanced solid tumor such as melanoma, head and neck, liver or kidney cancer.

CDR3 in amino acids: CASSLQYEQYF. The CDR3 DNA reads as TGTGCCAGCAGTCTACAATACGAGCAGTACTTC. The chain is built from TRBV14 and TRBJ2-7; no firm D call. The V end lost 6 bases, the J end lost 4 bases, and 7 bases lay between the germline ends. The germline CDR1 and CDR2 sequences are SGHDN and FVKESK. The CDR3 is made up of 11 amino acids.